A single sample is the source of the 15 T cell receptor beta chains below, sequenced in a study of shared clonotypes between healthy human individuals. The table came from immunoSEQ multiplex PCR; TCRdb's copy has only in-frame clones and leaves some out. The table records about 820,000 clones, 80% to 95% of them present only once. CD8 cells regarded as naive lacked CD45RO, were positively chosen for CCR7, and omitted terminally differentiated effector memory CD45RA+ cells. Source material: naive CD8+ T cells sorted from blood. Every receptor here comes from a man aged 25-45 years in good health.

The V gene is TRBV30, the J gene TRBJ1-2; D gene uncertain. The CDR3 has 12 residues. From germline, CDR1 is GTSNPN and CDR2 SVGIG (reference sequence). V lost 6 bases, J lost 5 bases, and 13 bases lay in between. CDR3 sequence (DNA): TGTGCCTGTGAGGATCGGAGGTATGGCTACACCTTC. The encoded protein is CACEDRRYGYTF.

This clone came up once. CDR3 in DNA: TGTGCCATCAGTGCCGCCCCAGTGGAGACCCAGTACTTC. Translating gives CAISAAPVETQYF. The chain uses TRBV10-3 and TRBJ2-5; D is unclear. Germline assignment: CDR1 ENHRY and CDR2 SYGVKD. The CDR3 sequence is 13 residues long. Deletions cut 4 bases from V and 5 bases from J, with 11 bases between.

The chain uses TRBV7-9 and TRBJ1-1, with 7 bases identical to TRBD1. Germline lookup yields CDR1 SEHNR and CDR2 FQNEAQ (reference sequence). This CDR3 contains 16 residues. Unmatched junction bases numbered 9, after V lost 5 bases and J lost 0 bases. The CDR3 loop reads CASSQETGLVNTEAFF. CDR3 coding DNA: TGTGCCAGCAGCCAAGAGACAGGGTTGGTGAACACTGAAGCTTTCTTT. Full variable domain (rest looked up from reference TRBV7-9 and TRBJ1-1): DTGVSQNPRHKITKRGQNVTFRCDPISEHNRLYWYRQTLGQGPEFLTYFQNEAQLEKSRLLSDRFSAERPKGSFSTLEIQRTEQGDSAMYLCASSQETGLVNTEAFFGQGTRLTVV.

The chain combines TRBV6-5 with TRBJ2-2; 8 nucleotides align to TRBD1. The junction had 2 bases not matched to a gene; V was cut back by 5 bases and J by 6 bases. This CDR3 is built from 13 residues. CDR1 and CDR2 (germline): MNHEY, SVGAGI. The CDR3 bases are TGTGCCAGCAGTCTACAGGGGGCCGGGGAGCTGTTTTTT. It codes for CASSLQGAGELFF.

The rearrangement uses TRBV7-9 and TRBJ2-7, with D hard to call. Germline CDR1 reads SEHNR; CDR2 reads FQNEAQ (reference sequence). Trimming pared 1 base from V and 3 bases from J, leaving 7 bases between. The CDR3 has 13 amino acids. CDR3 amino acids: CASSLDRLYEQYF. The DNA of the CDR3 is TGTGCCAGCAGCTTAGACAGACTCTACGAGCAGTACTTC.

This clone was seen just once. The genes are TRBV5-5 and TRBJ2-1; TRBD2 might be the D (6 bases). The CDR3 extends over 14 amino acids. CDR1 is SGHKS, CDR2 YYEKEE, per germline (reference sequence). Trimming pared 4 bases from V and 4 bases from J, leaving 12 bases between. The CDR3 DNA reads TGTGCCAGCAGCCCCGGGACTTCGTACAATGAGCAGTTCTTC. It specifies CASSPGTSYNEQFF.

The rearrangement links TRBV18 to TRBJ2-6; D uncertain. V lost 6 bases, J lost 0 bases, and 3 bases lay in between. The CDR3 runs 13 residues. The germline CDR1 and CDR2 sequences are KGHSH and LQKENI. The DNA for the CDR3 is TGTGCCAGCTCGGGCTCTGGGGCCAACGTCCTGACTTTC. Translation: CASSGSGANVLTF.

The gene calls are TRBV7-2 and TRBJ2-5; D may be TRBD1 (6 bases). The V and J ends lost 1 base and 5 bases respectively, with 14 bases between them. The CDR3 runs 15 residues. The germline V gene encodes CDR1 SGHTA and CDR2 FQGNSA. CDR3 residues: CASSLDTQGTETQYF. The CDR3 DNA sequence: TGTGCCAGCAGCTTAGACACTCAGGGGACGGAGACCCAGTACTTC.

The V and J genes are TRBV7-2 and TRBJ2-7, with 7 positions matching TRBD1. The V gene's germline CDR1 is SGHTA and CDR2 FQGNSA. The CDR3 is made up of 16 amino acids. V shed 6 bases and J 0 bases; nucleotides not matched to a gene: 11. CDR3 DNA: TGTGCCAGCAGTTCTATTGGACAGGCCGCCTCCTACGAGCAGTACTTC. It codes for CASSSIGQAASYEQYF.

The chain recombines TRBV15 with TRBJ2-3; D ambiguous. The CDR3 extends over 14 amino acids. Germline values: CDR1 LNHNV, CDR2 YYDKDF (reference sequence). V lost 2 bases, J lost 2 bases, and 8 bases lay in between. This CDR3 is CATSRQVFTDTQYF. The DNA for the CDR3 is TGTGCCACCAGCAGACAGGTATTCACAGATACGCAGTATTTT.

The chain joins TRBV2 to TRBJ2-7; D unclear. Trimming removed 8 bases from V and 0 bases from J, with 8 bases in between. CDR3 length equals 12 residues. Per germline, CDR1 SNHLY and CDR2 FYNNEI. CDR3 nucleotides: TGTGCCAGCTATGATCCCTCCTACGAGCAGTACTTC. As protein: CASYDPSYEQYF.

The chain recombines TRBV7-8 with TRBJ2-7, with D perhaps TRBD2 (7 bases). Germline assignment: CDR1 SGHVS and CDR2 FQNEAQ. V was clipped by 1 base and J by 3 bases, with 16 bases between them. CDR3 length: 16 amino acids. CDR3 DNA: TGTGCCAGCAGCTTAGAAGGGGGGGAGAGGCTCTACGAGCAGTACTTC. It specifies CASSLEGGERLYEQYF.

The gene calls are TRBV5-8 and TRBJ1-2; TRBD1 might be the D (6 bases). The germline V and J ends were trimmed by 4 bases and 5 bases, with 15 bases remaining between them. Germline CDR1 and CDR2: SGHTS and YDEGEE. This CDR3 has 14 residues. Here the CDR3 reads CASSPRGTGYGYTF. Written as DNA, the CDR3 is TGTGCCAGCAGCCCGAGGGGGACTGGATATGGCTACACCTTC.

A note on this clone: Other DNA variants within this sample encode the same CDR3. This chain connects TRBV5-4 to TRBJ2-1, with D possibly TRBD1 on 5 matching bases. Germline assignment: CDR1 SGHNT and CDR2 YYREEE (reference sequence). This CDR3 has 14 residues. The germline V and J ends were trimmed by 2 bases and 6 bases, with 12 bases remaining between them. The DNA of the CDR3 is TGTGCCAGCAGCTTTGGGCAGGGTAGCAATGAGCAGTTCTTC. It is translated as CASSFGQGSNEQFF.

The V and J genes are TRBV5-1 and TRBJ2-3, with 11 nucleotides matching TRBD2. This CDR3 spans 15 amino acids. Germline V lookup: CDR1 SGHRS, CDR2 YFSETQ. With 4 bases clipped from V and 6 bases from J, the junction kept 7 bases outside the gene matches. CDR3 coding DNA: TGCGCCAGCAGCGGCGGGACTAGCGGTGGGGATACGCAGTATTTT. Encoded protein: CASSGGTSGGDTQYF.